A selection of T cell receptor beta chains follows, all from one sample in a study of blood T cell repertoires in COVID-19. Assay used: immunoSEQ multiplex PCR; TCRdb lists only in-frame clones, some missing. The sample comprises 110,000 to 150,000 clones, about 86% of which are singletons, and around 7.8% rests with the top ten. Sequenced material: peripheral blood. Every receptor here comes from a human donor in a cohort sampled during active COVID-19. Each CDR3 is given with its conserved first and last residue. The D gene is left open where the match is weak. Size tells how often a clone was seen (once, few, many) or the class of an expanded clone, and some rows leave it out.

D gene: TRBD1
V gene: TRBV19
clone size: once
J gene: TRBJ1-2
CDR3 DNA: TGTGCCAGTATGGGAGACAGGGCAGTCGCTAGCTACACCTTC
CDR3 protein: CASMGDRAVASYTF

D gene: TRBD2
V gene: TRBV27
clone size: -
J gene: TRBJ2-7
CDR3 DNA: TGTGCCAGCAGTTTCCCGAGGACTAGCGGGGGGTCCTCCTACGAGCAGTACTTC
CDR3 protein: CASSFPRTSGGSSYEQYF

D gene: TRBD1
V gene: TRBV28
clone size: -
J gene: TRBJ1-3
CDR3 DNA: TGTGCCAGCAGTAACACAGGGGAGGGAAACACCATATATTTT
CDR3 protein: CASSNTGEGNTIYF

D gene: -
V gene: TRBV2
clone size: -
J gene: TRBJ2-7
CDR3 DNA: TGTGCCAGCAGCCCCGAGCCCTACGAGCAGTACTTC
CDR3 protein: CASSPEPYEQYF

D gene: -
V gene: TRBV19
clone size: -
J gene: TRBJ1-2
CDR3 DNA: TGTGCCAGTAGTATGAGGGCGGGGGGAGGCAACTATGGCTACACCTTC
CDR3 protein: CASSMRAGGGNYGYTF

D gene: -
V gene: TRBV7-3
clone size: once
J gene: TRBJ2-1
CDR3 DNA: TGTGCCAGCAGCTCCCGCGAGATAGCGGCGGATGAGCAGTTCTTC
CDR3 protein: CASSSREIAADEQFF

D gene: TRBD2
V gene: TRBV28
clone size: -
J gene: TRBJ2-3
CDR3 DNA: TGTGCCAGCAGTTTTCCTCGGGGGGGCCGGACAGATACGCAGTATTTT
CDR3 protein: CASSFPRGGRTDTQYF

D gene: -
V gene: TRBV6-5
clone size: -
J gene: TRBJ2-7
CDR3 DNA: TGTGCCAGCAGTTACTCGAGTCAGGGGATCTACGAGCAGTACTTC
CDR3 protein: CASSYSSQGIYEQYF

D gene: -
V gene: TRBV3-1/TRBV3-2
clone size: -
J gene: TRBJ2-4
CDR3 DNA: TGTGCCAGCAGCCCCCGACTAGGGGCCGCCAAAAACATTCAGTACTTC
CDR3 protein: CASSPRLGAAKNIQYF

D gene: TRBD1
V gene: TRBV11-2
clone size: -
J gene: TRBJ1-4
CDR3 DNA: TGTGCCAGCAGCTTAGGGACAGGACAGGGAGAAAAACTGTTTTTT
CDR3 protein: CASSLGTGQGEKLFF

D gene: TRBD2
V gene: TRBV5-1
clone size: -
J gene: TRBJ2-7
CDR3 DNA: TGCGCCAGCAGCTTCGGACTAGCGGGGAGCACCTACGAGCAGTACTTC
CDR3 protein: CASSFGLAGSTYEQYF

D gene: -
V gene: TRBV10-1
clone size: -
J gene: TRBJ1-5
CDR3 DNA: TGCGCCAGCAGTGTTTTCAGGGTGGATAGCAATCAGCCCCAGCATTTT
CDR3 protein: CASSVFRVDSNQPQHF

D gene: -
V gene: TRBV3-1/TRBV3-2
clone size: -
J gene: TRBJ1-5
CDR3 DNA: TGTGCCAGCAGCCAAGCAGGGGTGTATCAGCCCCAGCATTTT
CDR3 protein: CASSQAGVYQPQHF

D gene: -
V gene: TRBV7-7
clone size: -
J gene: TRBJ2-5
CDR3 DNA: TGTGCTAGCAGCTTAGGAAGAGGGAGCGTCGAGACCCAGTACTTC
CDR3 protein: CASSLGRGSVETQYF

D gene: -
V gene: TRBV6-6
clone size: -
J gene: TRBJ1-1
CDR3 DNA: TGTGCCAGCAGTTTCCAGGGGAACGCTGAAGCTTTCTTT
CDR3 protein: CASSFQGNAEAFF

D gene: -
V gene: TRBV12-3/TRBV12-4
clone size: -
J gene: TRBJ2-1
CDR3 DNA: TGTGCCAGCAGTTTCGGTTCCTACAATGAGCAGTTCTTC
CDR3 protein: CASSFGSYNEQFF

D gene: TRBD1
V gene: TRBV2
clone size: -
J gene: TRBJ2-2
CDR3 DNA: TGTGCCAGCAGGCACAGGGGCGGGGGGGAGCTGTTTTTT
CDR3 protein: CASRHRGGGELFF

D gene: -
V gene: TRBV18
clone size: -
J gene: TRBJ1-5
CDR3 DNA: TGTGCCAGCTCCCAGCTGGACACCAATAGCAATCAGCCCCAGCATTTT
CDR3 protein: CASSQLDTNSNQPQHF

D gene: -
V gene: TRBV10-1
clone size: -
J gene: TRBJ1-6
CDR3 DNA: TGCGCCAGCAGTGAGGAGGCTAATTCACCCCTCCACTTT
CDR3 protein: CASSEEANSPLHF

D gene: -
V gene: TRBV18
clone size: -
J gene: TRBJ1-4
CDR3 DNA: TGTGCCAGCTCACCGAGGGGGGAAAAACTGTTTTTT
CDR3 protein: CASSPRGEKLFF

D gene: TRBD1
V gene: TRBV28
clone size: -
J gene: TRBJ2-2
CDR3 DNA: TGTGCCAGCAGTCGGGACAGAAGGGACACCGGGGAGCTGTTTTTT
CDR3 protein: CASSRDRRDTGELFF

D gene: -
V gene: TRBV2
clone size: -
J gene: TRBJ2-2
CDR3 DNA: TGTGCCAGCAGTGAAGAAAGGATGGGCAGGACGAACACCGGGGAGCTGTTTTTT
CDR3 protein: CASSEERMGRTNTGELFF

D gene: TRBD1
V gene: TRBV14
clone size: -
J gene: TRBJ2-1
CDR3 DNA: TGTGCCAGCAGCCATCTAGGACAGGGGGTAGAGAATGAGCAGTTCTTC
CDR3 protein: CASSHLGQGVENEQFF

D gene: -
V gene: TRBV9
clone size: -
J gene: TRBJ2-3
CDR3 DNA: TGTGCCAGCAGCTACCCATCCCGGTCAGATACGCAGTATTTT
CDR3 protein: CASSYPSRSDTQYF

D gene: -
V gene: TRBV4-2
clone size: -
J gene: TRBJ1-6
CDR3 DNA: TGTGCCAGCAGCCAAGATTGGAGGGAATCACCCCTCCACTTT
CDR3 protein: CASSQDWRESPLHF

D gene: TRBD2
V gene: TRBV5-4
clone size: once
J gene: TRBJ2-2
CDR3 DNA: TGTGCCAGCAGCCCTAGCGGGGGAAACACCGGGGAGCTGTTTTTT
CDR3 protein: CASSPSGGNTGELFF

D gene: TRBD1
V gene: TRBV2
clone size: -
J gene: TRBJ2-5
CDR3 DNA: TGTGCCAGCACCGCGGACAGGATAGTTCAAGAGACCCAGTACTTC
CDR3 protein: CASTADRIVQETQYF

D gene: -
V gene: TRBV10-3
clone size: once
J gene: TRBJ2-3
CDR3 DNA: TGTGCCATCAGTGAGTCGGGTAGCGGCACAGATACGCAGTATTTT
CDR3 protein: CAISESGSGTDTQYF

D gene: TRBD1
V gene: TRBV2
clone size: -
J gene: TRBJ2-5
CDR3 DNA: TGTGCCAGCAGCAGGGGGATGGGGGAGACCCAGTACTTC
CDR3 protein: CASSRGMGETQYF

D gene: TRBD1
V gene: TRBV2
clone size: many
J gene: TRBJ1-2
CDR3 DNA: TGTGCCAGCAGTGGCCCTAACTTCCGGACAGGTGGCTACACCTTC
CDR3 protein: CASSGPNFRTGGYTF

D gene: -
V gene: TRBV29-1
clone size: -
J gene: TRBJ1-2
CDR3 DNA: TGCAGCGTTGGACGAGAGGGCAGTAACTATGGCTACACCTTC
CDR3 protein: CSVGREGSNYGYTF

D gene: -
V gene: TRBV6-6
clone size: -
J gene: TRBJ2-7
CDR3 DNA: TGTGCCAGCAGTGATTCCGGGGGCTCCTACGAGCAGTACTTC
CDR3 protein: CASSDSGGSYEQYF

D gene: TRBD1
V gene: TRBV5-1
clone size: -
J gene: TRBJ1-2
CDR3 DNA: TGCGCCAGCAGCTTGGAGGGACAGAAGAGCTATGGCTACACCTTC
CDR3 protein: CASSLEGQKSYGYTF

D gene: -
V gene: TRBV11-2
clone size: -
J gene: TRBJ2-1
CDR3 DNA: TGTGCCAGCAGCCCCAGGATCGGCTTCGGGCAGTTCTTC
CDR3 protein: CASSPRIGFGQFF

D gene: -
V gene: TRBV5-1
clone size: -
J gene: TRBJ1-2
CDR3 DNA: TGCGCCAGCAGCTTGGCGGGGGGTAGGGGCTACACCTTC
CDR3 protein: CASSLAGGRGYTF

D gene: TRBD1
V gene: TRBV6-5
clone size: -
J gene: TRBJ2-4
CDR3 DNA: TGTGCCAGCAGGAAACAGGGGTCCGGCAAAAACATTCAGTACTTC
CDR3 protein: CASRKQGSGKNIQYF

D gene: -
V gene: TRBV6-5
clone size: -
J gene: TRBJ2-3
CDR3 DNA: TGTGCCAGCACTTCCCCTTGGGGGGCAGATACGCAGTATTTT
CDR3 protein: CASTSPWGADTQYF

D gene: TRBD1
V gene: TRBV24-1
clone size: once
J gene: TRBJ2-3
CDR3 DNA: TGTGCCACCAGTGATGTCAGGGGGAGCACAGATACGCAGTATTTT
CDR3 protein: CATSDVRGSTDTQYF

D gene: -
V gene: TRBV18
clone size: -
J gene: TRBJ1-4
CDR3 DNA: TGTGCCAGCTCCCCCTACCGGACAGTGGAAGGGGAAAAACTGTTTTTT
CDR3 protein: CASSPYRTVEGEKLFF

D gene: -
V gene: TRBV11-2
clone size: -
J gene: TRBJ2-7
CDR3 DNA: TGTGCCAGCAGCTTAGGTCTGGACAAGAGCTACGAGCAGTACTTC
CDR3 protein: CASSLGLDKSYEQYF

D gene: TRBD1
V gene: TRBV7-9
clone size: -
J gene: TRBJ2-7
CDR3 DNA: TGTGCCAGCAGCTTAGATGGGGCAGGGGGTGGCTACGAGCAGTACTTC
CDR3 protein: CASSLDGAGGGYEQYF

D gene: -
V gene: TRBV7-9
clone size: -
J gene: TRBJ2-1
CDR3 DNA: TGTGCCAGCAGCTTAGGAGGTGGTGGTGAGCAGTTCTTC
CDR3 protein: CASSLGGGGEQFF

D gene: -
V gene: TRBV3-1/TRBV3-2
clone size: -
J gene: TRBJ2-3
CDR3 DNA: TGTGCCAGCAGCCCCACGCTGGACATAGTAGAGGCTACGCAGTATTTT
CDR3 protein: CASSPTLDIVEATQYF

D gene: TRBD2
V gene: TRBV7-9
clone size: -
J gene: TRBJ2-5
CDR3 DNA: TGTGCCAGCAGCTTAGGGGCGGGGGGTTTCCAAGAGACCCAGTACTTC
CDR3 protein: CASSLGAGGFQETQYF

D gene: TRBD2
V gene: TRBV4-2
clone size: -
J gene: TRBJ2-1
CDR3 DNA: TGTGCCAGCAGCCAAGATCTAACTAGCGGGTCCAACTGGGTGGATGAGCAGTTCTTC
CDR3 protein: CASSQDLTSGSNWVDEQFF

D gene: -
V gene: TRBV6-5
clone size: once
J gene: TRBJ2-7
CDR3 DNA: TGTGCCACTCGACGGGACATAGGGGTCTACGAGCAGTACTTC
CDR3 protein: CATRRDIGVYEQYF

D gene: TRBD1
V gene: TRBV3-1/TRBV3-2
clone size: -
J gene: TRBJ1-5
CDR3 DNA: TGTGCCAGCAGCCAACGGCCCACAGGGGTTGGCAATCAGCCCCAGCATTTT
CDR3 protein: CASSQRPTGVGNQPQHF

D gene: -
V gene: TRBV19
clone size: -
J gene: TRBJ2-3
CDR3 DNA: TGTGCCAGTAGGGAGGGGGCAGGGCCCACAGATACGCAGTATTTT
CDR3 protein: CASREGAGPTDTQYF

D gene: TRBD2
V gene: TRBV3-1/TRBV3-2
clone size: -
J gene: TRBJ2-2
CDR3 DNA: TGTGCCAGCAGCCATTTAGCGGGGCACACCGGGGAGCTGTTTTTT
CDR3 protein: CASSHLAGHTGELFF

D gene: TRBD2
V gene: TRBV3-1/TRBV3-2
clone size: -
J gene: TRBJ2-3
CDR3 DNA: TGTGCCAGCAGCTATGGGGTAGCGGGGGGATCAGATACGCAGTATTTT
CDR3 protein: CASSYGVAGGSDTQYF